These 22 T cell receptor beta chains were all obtained from the same sample, sequenced in a study of blood T cell repertoires in COVID-19. The method was immunoSEQ multiplex PCR; TCRdb's version includes in-frame clones alone and lacks a portion of them. The sample shows 170,000 or so clones, over 75% of them seen only once. The specimen sequenced was peripheral blood. The receptors derive from a woman in her seventies with acute or convalescent COVID-19.

The genes are TRBV3-1 (or the pseudogene TRBV3-2) and TRBJ1-3; 9 bases are shared with TRBD1. The trim removed 3 bases at V and 4 bases at J, leaving 10 bases unmatched. Germline V lookup: CDR1 LGHDT, CDR2 YNNKEL (reference sequence). The length of the CDR3 is 17 residues. The CDR3 sequence is CASSHYTDRGVGNTIYF. CDR3 in DNA: TGTGCCAGCAGCCATTATACGGACAGGGGCGTAGGAAACACCATATATTTT.

The chain has TRBV29-1 and TRBJ2-7, with 10 bases fitting TRBD2. The CDR3 contains 17 residues. V shed 0 bases and J 2 bases; nucleotides not matched to a gene: 10. CDR1 is SQVTM and CDR2 is ANQGSEA in the germline V gene. The CDR3 nucleotides are TGCAGCGTTGAAGAACAGGGGAGGAGCGGGAGGGCCTACGAGCAGTACTTC. It codes for CSVEEQGRSGRAYEQYF.

This clone was seen just once. V and J are TRBV24-1 and TRBJ2-3, with 12 bases matching TRBD2. This CDR3 region has 18 residues. Trimming cost V 5 bases and J 0 bases; bases outside gene matches: 8. Per the germline V gene, CDR1 is KGHDR and CDR2 is SFDVKD. This CDR3 is CATSGGLGTSGSTDTQYF. CDR3 coding DNA: TGTGCCACCAGTGGGGGTCTGGGGACTAGCGGGAGCACAGATACGCAGTATTTT.

This rearrangement joins TRBV6-5 to TRBJ1-2; maybe TRBD1 (6 bases). CDR3 length: 14 amino acids. Deletions cut 6 bases from V and 10 bases from J, with 21 bases between. Per the germline V gene, CDR1 is MNHEY and CDR2 is SVGAGI. For the CDR3, the DNA is TGTGCCAGCAGCCTCACAGGGTCCCCCCCTCTCTACACCTTC. Translated: CASSLTGSPPLYTF.

The chain couples TRBV29-1 to TRBJ2-1; 9 nucleotides align to TRBD2. Germline CDR1 reads SQVTM; CDR2 reads ANQGSEA. The CDR3 is made up of 13 amino acids. V shed 5 bases, J shed 11 bases, and the junction held 10 bases outside the gene matches. The CDR3 protein is CSVLMGLAAKQFF. In nucleotides, the CDR3 is TGCAGCGTTCTAATGGGACTAGCAGCCAAGCAGTTCTTC.

The chain combines TRBV21-1 with TRBJ2-5; TRBD2 is the table's D call, not checked against the DNA. TRBV21-1 constitutes a pseudogene. The CDR3 contains 17 residues. This chain's CDR3 is CASSKVVAGGPGETQYF. In nucleotides, the CDR3 is TGTGCCAGCAGCAAAGTGGTAGCGGGAGGGCCGGGGGAGACCCAGTACTTC.

This chain connects TRBV28 to TRBJ2-1; 7 bases align to TRBD2. This CDR3 spans 17 amino acids. V was clipped by 2 bases and J by 1 base; unmatched bases: 8. Germline-derived CDR1 and CDR2 are MDHEN and SYDVKM. The CDR3 DNA reads TGTGCCAGCAGTTTACAAGACCCGCGGGGGTCCTACAATGAGCAGTTCTTC. Its translation: CASSLQDPRGSYNEQFF.

The chain links TRBV4-1 to TRBJ2-3; TRBD2 might be the D (6 bases). V gave up 7 bases and J gave up 4 bases, with 18 bases separating them. Looked up from germline, CDR1 is MGHRA and CDR2 is YSYEKL. There are 15 residues in the CDR3. The CDR3 loop reads CASTEGSIGADTQYF. Here the CDR3 DNA reads TGCGCCAGCACGGAGGGGAGCATCGGGGCAGATACGCAGTATTTT.

The chain carries TRBV12-3 or TRBV12-4 and TRBJ2-3, with a tentative D call TRBD1 (7 bases). The CDR3 has 12 amino acids. The V and J ends lost 10 bases and 6 bases respectively, with 14 bases between them. This CDR3 reads CATGQEGDTQYF. Here the CDR3 DNA reads TGTGCCACCGGACAGGAGGGGGATACGCAGTATTTT.

For the CDR3, the DNA is TGTGCCTCAAGACCAGACAGGACCACCGGCTACACCTTC. This gives the protein CASRPDRTTGYTF. The V gene is TRBV6-4, the J gene TRBJ1-2; perhaps TRBD1 as D (6 bases). The CDR3 has 13 residues. V was cut by 11 bases and J by 8 bases, with 21 bases left in between. In germline, CDR1 is MRHNA, CDR2 SNTAGT.

The chain combines TRBV14 with TRBJ2-7, with D tentatively TRBD2 (6 bases). V was trimmed by 4 bases and J by 0 bases, leaving 13 bases between them. The CDR3 totals 15 residues. The germline CDR1 and CDR2 sequences are SGHDN and FVKESK. This chain's CDR3 is CASSPYGRPSYEQYF. In nucleotides, the CDR3 is TGTGCCAGCAGCCCCTATGGGAGGCCCTCCTACGAGCAGTACTTC.

The V call is TRBV2, the J call TRBJ1-1; D gene ambiguous. The germline gives CDR1 SNHLY, CDR2 FYNNEI. With 8 bases removed from V and 4 bases from J, the gap between germline ends came to 11 bases. The CDR3 length is 12 residues. The chain's CDR3 is CASSRRSTEAFF. For the CDR3, the DNA is TGTGCCAGCTCGAGGCGTTCCACTGAAGCTTTCTTT.

In DNA form, the CDR3 reads TGTGCCACGCACCCGGGACTGACTACGGGTGAAAAACTGTTTTTT. This encodes CATHPGLTTGEKLFF. The chain links TRBV19 to TRBJ1-4, with TRBD1 as a possible D gene (5 bases). The germline V and J ends were trimmed by 10 bases and 7 bases, with 22 bases remaining between them. In germline, CDR1 is LNHDA, CDR2 SQIVND (reference sequence). The CDR3 covers 15 residues. The full variable domain, its missing parts supplied by reference TRBV19 and TRBJ1-4, is DGGITQSPKYLFRKEGQNVTLSCEQNLNHDAMYWYRQDPGQGLRLIYYSQIVNDFQKGDIAEGYSVSREKKESFPLTVTSAQKNPTAFYLCATHPGLTTGEKLFFGSGTQLSVL.

The gene calls are TRBV5-1 and TRBJ2-5, with D perhaps TRBD1 (5 bases). The CDR3 extends over 15 amino acids. The V end was cut by 0 bases, the J end by 3 bases, with 12 bases between. Germline V gives CDR1 SGHRS, CDR2 YFSETQ. The CDR3 reads CASSLGAGREETQYF. The CDR3 DNA reads TGCGCCAGCAGCTTGGGGGCAGGGCGCGAAGAGACCCAGTACTTC.

This chain joins TRBV6-5 and TRBJ1-5; D is perhaps TRBD1 (6 bases). This CDR3 contains 15 residues. V gave up 6 bases and J gave up 2 bases, with 14 bases separating them. Germline loops: CDR1 MNHEY, CDR2 SVGAGI. The CDR3 reads CASSRAQGRNQPQHF. The CDR3 nucleotides read TGTGCCAGCAGCAGAGCACAGGGCCGCAATCAGCCCCAGCATTTT.

The count of this clone is one. The J gene is TRBJ2-7, the V gene TRBV19, with D perhaps TRBD2 (5 bases). Deletions cut 2 bases from V and 2 bases from J, with 10 bases between. Germline V gene sequence: CDR1 LNHDA, CDR2 SQIVND (reference sequence). This CDR3 comprises 14 residues. The CDR3 DNA sequence: TGTGCCAGTAGTATAAGAGGGCCACCCTACGAGCAGTACTTC. Its protein product is CASSIRGPPYEQYF.

This rearrangement joins TRBV7-2 to TRBJ1-6; possibly TRBD1 for D (6 bases). The ends were cut back, 3 bases at V and 13 bases at J, with 19 bases in the middle. The germline CDR1 and CDR2 sequences are SGHTA and FQGNSA. The CDR3 is 15 residues long. In DNA form, the CDR3 reads TGTGCCAGCAGCTTGGACAGCCCGATTTATAGGCCCCTCCACTTT. Encoded protein: CASSLDSPIYRPLHF.

In this sample, this clone turned up many times. J is TRBJ2-1 and V is TRBV2, with 10 positions matching TRBD2. V was pared by 5 bases and J by 8 bases, with 9 bases of the junction left unmatched. CDR3 length equals 15 residues. The germline V gene encodes CDR1 SNHLY and CDR2 FYNNEI. The CDR3 sequence: CASSYLAGAGDEQFF. CDR3 nucleotides: TGTGCCAGCAGTTACCTAGCGGGAGCTGGGGATGAGCAGTTCTTC.

This clone occurred a few times. V usage is TRBV3-1 (or the pseudogene TRBV3-2) and J usage is TRBJ1-5; D call uncertain. This CDR3 has 14 residues. Germline-derived CDR1 and CDR2 are LGHDT and YNNKEL (reference sequence). V lost 1 base and J 0 bases, leaving 4 bases between the germline ends. The CDR3 reads CASSQGHSNQPQHF. The CDR3, as DNA: TGTGCCAGCAGCCAAGGGCATAGCAATCAGCCCCAGCATTTT.

This chain joins TRBV20-1 and TRBJ2-5, with D uncertain. The CDR3 length is 11 residues. V lost 4 bases to trimming and J lost 2 bases, with 5 bases between them. Germline values: CDR1 DFQATT, CDR2 SNEGSKA (reference sequence). The CDR3 DNA reads as TGCAGTGCTATCAGACAAGAGACCCAGTACTTC. Translating gives CSAIRQETQYF.

The chain recombines TRBV19 with TRBJ2-2, with D maybe TRBD2 (6 bases). The CDR3 contains 15 residues. V was shortened by 2 bases and J by 2 bases, with 9 bases between the two germline ends. Germline loops: CDR1 LNHDA, CDR2 SQIVND (reference sequence). CDR3 protein: CASSINGGNTGELFF. The DNA of the CDR3 is TGTGCCAGTAGTATAAACGGGGGAAACACCGGGGAGCTGTTTTTT. Together with reference TRBV19 and TRBJ2-2, the CDR3 gives the full variable domain: DGGITQSPKYLFRKEGQNVTLSCEQNLNHDAMYWYRQDPGQGLRLIYYSQIVNDFQKGDIAEGYSVSREKKESFPLTVTSAQKNPTAFYLCASSINGGNTGELFFGEGSRLTVL.

The rearrangement joins TRBV30 to TRBJ2-7; 7 positions agree with TRBD1. The trim removed 1 base at V and 5 bases at J, leaving 2 bases unmatched. This CDR3 contains 12 residues. Germline CDR1 and CDR2: GTSNPN and SVGIG (reference sequence). CDR3 sequence reads: CAWSGQGHEQYF. For the CDR3, the DNA is TGTGCCTGGAGTGGACAGGGTCACGAGCAGTACTTC.